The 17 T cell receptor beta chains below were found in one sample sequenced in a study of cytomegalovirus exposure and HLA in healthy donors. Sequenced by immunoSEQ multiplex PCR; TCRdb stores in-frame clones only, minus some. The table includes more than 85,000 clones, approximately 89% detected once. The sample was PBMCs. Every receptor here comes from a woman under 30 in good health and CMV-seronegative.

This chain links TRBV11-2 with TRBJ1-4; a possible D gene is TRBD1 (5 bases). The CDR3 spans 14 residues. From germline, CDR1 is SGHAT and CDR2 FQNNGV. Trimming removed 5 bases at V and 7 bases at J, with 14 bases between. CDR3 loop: CASSRREAGEKLFF. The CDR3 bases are TGTGCCAGCAGCCGCAGGGAGGCGGGTGAAAAACTGTTTTTT.

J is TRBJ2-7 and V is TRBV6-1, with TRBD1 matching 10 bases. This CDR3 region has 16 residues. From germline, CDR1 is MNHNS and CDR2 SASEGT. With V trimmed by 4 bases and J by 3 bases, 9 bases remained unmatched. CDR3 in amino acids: CASSVGTGVPNYEQYF. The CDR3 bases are TGTGCCAGCAGTGTTGGGACAGGGGTCCCGAACTACGAGCAGTACTTC.

CDR3 amino acids: CAWSVGQGTRNTQYF. DNA for the CDR3: TGTGCCTGGAGTGTAGGGCAGGGGACAAGGAATACGCAGTATTTT. This sequence joins TRBV30 and TRBJ2-3, with a tentative D call TRBD1 (6 bases). V dropped 0 bases and J dropped 7 bases, with 17 bases sitting between them. This CDR3 is 15 amino acids long. In germline, CDR1 is GTSNPN, CDR2 SVGIG (reference sequence).

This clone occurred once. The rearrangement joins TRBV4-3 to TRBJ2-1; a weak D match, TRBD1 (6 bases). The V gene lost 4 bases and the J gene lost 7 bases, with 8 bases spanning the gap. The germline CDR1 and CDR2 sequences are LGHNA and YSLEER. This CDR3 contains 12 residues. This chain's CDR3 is CASSLDRNEQFF. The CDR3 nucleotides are TGCGCCAGCAGCCTAGACAGGAATGAGCAGTTCTTC.

The CDR3 sequence is CASSSGTGWAKNIQYF. The CDR3 nucleotides read TGTGCCAGTAGTTCCGGGACAGGGTGGGCCAAAAACATTCAGTACTTC. The chain couples TRBV19 to TRBJ2-4, with 9 bases matching TRBD1. Germline CDR1 and CDR2: LNHDA and SQIVND (reference sequence). V was clipped by 5 bases and J by 1 base; unmatched bases: 6. This CDR3 has 16 residues.

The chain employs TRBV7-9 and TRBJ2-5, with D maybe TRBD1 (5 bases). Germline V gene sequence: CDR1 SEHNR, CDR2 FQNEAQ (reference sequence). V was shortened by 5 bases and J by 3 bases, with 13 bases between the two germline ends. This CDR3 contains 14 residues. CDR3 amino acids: CASSQSYRKETQYF. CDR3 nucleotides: TGTGCCAGCAGCCAAAGCTACAGGAAAGAGACCCAGTACTTC.

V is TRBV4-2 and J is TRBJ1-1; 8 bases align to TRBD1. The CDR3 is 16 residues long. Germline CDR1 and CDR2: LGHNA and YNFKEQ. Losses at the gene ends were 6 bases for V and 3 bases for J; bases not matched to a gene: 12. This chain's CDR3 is CASRVGQGIADTEAFF. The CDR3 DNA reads TGTGCCAGCAGGGTAGGACAGGGAATCGCGGACACTGAAGCTTTCTTT.

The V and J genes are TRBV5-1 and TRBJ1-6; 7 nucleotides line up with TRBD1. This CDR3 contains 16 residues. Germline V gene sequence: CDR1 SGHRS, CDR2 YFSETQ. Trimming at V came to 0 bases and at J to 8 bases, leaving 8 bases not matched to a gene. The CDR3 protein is CASSLGWDSSDSPLHF. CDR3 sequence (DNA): TGCGCCAGCAGCTTGGGATGGGACAGCTCAGATTCACCCCTCCACTTT.

This chain's CDR3 is CASSQDSSRAYGYTF. In nucleotides, the CDR3 is TGCGCCAGCAGCCAAGATTCGTCGAGGGCCTATGGCTACACCTTC. The V and J genes are TRBV4-1 and TRBJ1-2; D gene ambiguous. Germline V CDR1 and CDR2: MGHRA, YSYEKL. This CDR3 is built from 15 residues. Between the trimmed V and J ends, which lost 0 bases and 4 bases, there was a span of 12 bases.

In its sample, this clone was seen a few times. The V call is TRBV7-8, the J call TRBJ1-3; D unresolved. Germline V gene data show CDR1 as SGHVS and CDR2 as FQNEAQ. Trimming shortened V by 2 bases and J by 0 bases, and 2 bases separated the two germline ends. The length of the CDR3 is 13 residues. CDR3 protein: CASSLYSGNTIYF. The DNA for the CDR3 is TGTGCCAGCAGCTTATACTCTGGAAACACCATATATTTT.

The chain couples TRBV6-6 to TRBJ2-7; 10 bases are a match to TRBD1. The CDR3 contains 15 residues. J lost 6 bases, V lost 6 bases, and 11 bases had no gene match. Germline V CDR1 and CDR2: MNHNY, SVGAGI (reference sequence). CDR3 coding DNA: TGTGCCAGCAGGGGGACGGGACAGGGGATAGGCGAGCAGTACTTC. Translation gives CASRGTGQGIGEQYF.

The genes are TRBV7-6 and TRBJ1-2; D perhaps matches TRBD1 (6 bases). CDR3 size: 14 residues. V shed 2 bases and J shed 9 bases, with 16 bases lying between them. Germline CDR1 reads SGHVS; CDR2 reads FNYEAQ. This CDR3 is CASSLPGASYRYTF. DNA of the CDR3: TGTGCCAGCAGCTTACCAGGGGCATCTTATCGCTACACCTTC.

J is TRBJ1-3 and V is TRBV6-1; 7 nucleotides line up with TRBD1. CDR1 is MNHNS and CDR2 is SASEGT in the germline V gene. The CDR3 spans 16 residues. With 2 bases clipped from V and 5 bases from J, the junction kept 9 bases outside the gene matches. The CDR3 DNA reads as TGTGCCAGCAGTGAATTAACGGGACAGACAAGAAACACCATATATTTT. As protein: CASSELTGQTRNTIYF.

The CDR3 spells CASSPGGRRDYGYTF. CDR3 nucleotide sequence: TGTGCCAGCAGTCCCGGAGGACGGAGGGACTATGGCTACACCTTC. J is TRBJ1-2 and V is TRBV5-6; D is unresolved. V was trimmed by 5 bases and J by 3 bases, leaving 17 bases between them. The CDR3 length is 15 residues. Germline V gene data show CDR1 as SGHDT and CDR2 as YYEEEE.

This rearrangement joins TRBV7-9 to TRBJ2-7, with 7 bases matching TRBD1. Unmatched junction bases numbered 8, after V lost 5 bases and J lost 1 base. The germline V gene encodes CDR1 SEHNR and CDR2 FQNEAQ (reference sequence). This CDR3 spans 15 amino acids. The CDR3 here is CASSRQGGRSYEQYF. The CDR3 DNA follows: TGTGCCAGCAGCCGCCAAGGGGGCAGATCCTACGAGCAGTACTTC. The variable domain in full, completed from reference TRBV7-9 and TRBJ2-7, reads DTGVSQNPRHKITKRGQNVTFRCDPISEHNRLYWYRQTLGQGPEFLTYFQNEAQLEKSRLLSDRFSAERPKGSFSTLEIQRTEQGDSAMYLCASSRQGGRSYEQYFGPGTRLTVT.

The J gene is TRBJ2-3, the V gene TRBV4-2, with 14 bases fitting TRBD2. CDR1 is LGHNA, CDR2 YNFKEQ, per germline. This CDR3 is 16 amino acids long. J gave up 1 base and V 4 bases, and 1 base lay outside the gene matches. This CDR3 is CASSPGLAGGTDTQYF. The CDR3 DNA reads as TGTGCCAGCAGCCCGGGACTAGCGGGAGGCACAGATACGCAGTATTTT.

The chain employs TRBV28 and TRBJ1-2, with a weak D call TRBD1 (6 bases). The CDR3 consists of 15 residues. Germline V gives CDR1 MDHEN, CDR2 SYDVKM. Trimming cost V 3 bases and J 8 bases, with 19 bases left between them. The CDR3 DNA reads TGTGCCAGCAGTTTGCGTCTGACAGGCTTGTACGGCTACACCTTC. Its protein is CASSLRLTGLYGYTF.